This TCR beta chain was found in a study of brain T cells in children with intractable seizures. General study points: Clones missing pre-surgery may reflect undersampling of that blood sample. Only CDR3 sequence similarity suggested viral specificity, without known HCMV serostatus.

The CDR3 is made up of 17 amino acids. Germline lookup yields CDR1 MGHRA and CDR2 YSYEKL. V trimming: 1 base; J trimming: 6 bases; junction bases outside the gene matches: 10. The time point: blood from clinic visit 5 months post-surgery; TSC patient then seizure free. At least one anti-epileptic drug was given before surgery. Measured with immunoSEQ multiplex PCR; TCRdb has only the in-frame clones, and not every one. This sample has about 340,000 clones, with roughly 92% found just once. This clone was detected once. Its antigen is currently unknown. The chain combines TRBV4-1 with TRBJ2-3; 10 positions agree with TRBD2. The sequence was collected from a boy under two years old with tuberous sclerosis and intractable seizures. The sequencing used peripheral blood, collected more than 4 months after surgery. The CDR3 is CASSQGAAGGPPDTQYF. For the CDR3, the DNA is TGCGCCAGCAGCCAAGGGGCAGCGGGGGGGCCCCCCGATACGCAGTATTTT.